Below, 16 T cell receptor beta chains from the same sample are listed, as sequenced in a study of OX40 agonist ivuxolimab in advanced cancers. Produced via immunoSEQ multiplex PCR; TCRdb's table is partial and in-frame only. The sample includes some 100,000 clones, roughly 90% of them seen just once. The material was CD4+ or CD8+ T cells sorted from blood, obtained in a trial of the OX40 agonist ivuxolimab. Receptors were obtained from an adult with an advanced solid tumor such as melanoma, head and neck, liver or kidney cancer.

The chain recombines TRBV25-1 with TRBJ1-2, with D possibly TRBD1 on 5 matching bases. CDR3 size: 16 residues. Trimming stripped 5 bases from V and 5 bases from J, with 21 bases between. Per the germline V gene, CDR1 is MGHDK and CDR2 is SYGVNS. CDR3 loop: CASSSYGGALGYGYTF. CDR3 sequence (DNA): TGTGCCAGCAGTTCCTACGGAGGGGCACTTGGATATGGCTACACCTTC.

Of note for this clone: The same CDR3 also results from other DNA sequences found in this sample. This chain joins TRBV5-1 and TRBJ2-3, with D uncertain. V was trimmed by 0 bases and J by 0 bases, leaving 2 bases between them. The CDR3 is 13 residues long. Germline V gene data show CDR1 as SGHRS and CDR2 as YFSETQ. The DNA of the CDR3 is TGCGCCAGCAGCTTGGGGAGCACAGATACGCAGTATTTT. Translation gives CASSLGSTDTQYF.

The CDR3 DNA is TGCGCCAGCAGACCTGAACCCGGGACGCCCTCCTACGAGCAGTACTTC. Encoded protein: CASRPEPGTPSYEQYF. V is TRBV5-1 and J is TRBJ2-7, with D perhaps TRBD1 or TRBD2 (5 bases each). The V end lost 5 bases, the J end lost 0 bases, and 18 bases lay between the germline ends. Germline-derived CDR1 and CDR2 are SGHRS and YFSETQ. The CDR3 contains 16 residues.

The rearrangement uses TRBV28 and TRBJ2-4, with a tentative D call TRBD2 (5 bases). CDR1 and CDR2 (germline): MDHEN, SYDVKM. The CDR3 has 14 amino acids. V shed 5 bases and J shed 5 bases, with 13 bases lying between them. The CDR3 reads CASSNSGKQNIQYF. CDR3 coding DNA: TGTGCCAGCAGTAATTCCGGGAAACAAAACATTCAGTACTTC.

This clone was seen once. V gene TRBV6-5 combines with J gene TRBJ1-2; possibly TRBD1 for D (5 bases). The CDR3 length is 14 residues. Germline CDR1 is MNHEY and CDR2 is SVGAGI. Trimming removed 6 bases at V and 5 bases at J, with 16 bases between. This CDR3 is CASSRRHEGYGYTF. The DNA for the CDR3 is TGTGCCAGCAGCCGCCGCCATGAGGGGTATGGCTACACCTTC.

The chain is built from TRBV7-9 and TRBJ1-4; D gene uncertain. The CDR3 runs to 16 residues. V was cut by 5 bases and J by 7 bases, with 20 bases left in between. The germline V gene has CDR1 SEHNR and CDR2 FQNEAQ (reference sequence). This chain's CDR3 is CASSPERALSGEKLFF. The CDR3, as DNA: TGTGCCAGCAGCCCAGAGAGGGCCCTATCGGGTGAAAAACTGTTTTTT. Looking up the rest from reference TRBV7-9 and TRBJ1-4 gives the full variable domain: DTGVSQNPRHKITKRGQNVTFRCDPISEHNRLYWYRQTLGQGPEFLTYFQNEAQLEKSRLLSDRFSAERPKGSFSTLEIQRTEQGDSAMYLCASSPERALSGEKLFFGSGTQLSVL.

The V call is TRBV6-5, the J call TRBJ1-2; D unresolved. This CDR3 is built from 14 residues. The ends were cut back, 8 bases at V and 8 bases at J, with 21 bases in the middle. Germline CDR1 is MNHEY and CDR2 is SVGAGI. CDR3 sequence: CASRASGSLRGYTF. In nucleotides, the CDR3 is TGTGCCAGCCGTGCTTCAGGTTCCCTACGGGGCTACACCTTC.

In this sample, this clone turned up once. The chain joins TRBV7-9 to TRBJ2-7, with D perhaps matching TRBD1 (6 bases). The CDR3 has 17 amino acids. Trimming shortened V by 0 bases and J by 2 bases, and 17 bases separated the two germline ends. Per germline, CDR1 SEHNR and CDR2 FQNEAQ (reference sequence). The CDR3, as DNA: TGTGCCAGCAGCTTAGCGAGGATCGTACAGGGTCCCTACGAGCAGTACTTC. Translated: CASSLARIVQGPYEQYF. The full variable domain, its missing parts supplied by reference TRBV7-9 and TRBJ2-7, is DTGVSQNPRHKITKRGQNVTFRCDPISEHNRLYWYRQTLGQGPEFLTYFQNEAQLEKSRLLSDRFSAERPKGSFSTLEIQRTEQGDSAMYLCASSLARIVQGPYEQYFGPGTRLTVT.

In the case of this clone: The DNA is omitted, as the CDR3 cannot be located on it reliably, and the CDR3 follows TCRdb's listing. The V call is TRBV5-6, the J call TRBJ1-3. Germline CDR1 reads SGHDT; CDR2 reads YYEEEE. The length of the CDR3 is 13 amino acids, counting both ends. The CDR3 sequence: CASRLSGRDTIYF.

This clone came up a few times. The chain recombines TRBV19 with TRBJ1-2, with 7 bases lining up with TRBD1. The germline gives CDR1 LNHDA, CDR2 SQIVND (reference sequence). The CDR3 contains 15 residues. J gave up 3 bases and V 6 bases, and 10 bases lay outside the gene matches. CDR3: CASSIFSGTDYGYTF. The CDR3 DNA reads as TGTGCCAGTAGCATTTTTTCAGGGACAGACTATGGCTACACCTTC.

The chain has TRBV9 and TRBJ2-5; D is ambiguous. Deletions cut 5 bases from V and 5 bases from J, with 13 bases between. This CDR3 has 13 amino acids. The germline V gene encodes CDR1 SGDLS and CDR2 YYNGEE. DNA of the CDR3: TGTGCCAGCAGTTGGACCCCTGCGGAGACCCAGTACTTC. Translating gives CASSWTPAETQYF.

This clone occurred once. The gene calls are TRBV2 and TRBJ2-3; possibly TRBD1 for D (6 bases). Germline V gives CDR1 SNHLY, CDR2 FYNNEI. The CDR3 loop spans 13 amino acids. V lost 5 bases, J lost 12 bases, and 18 bases lay in between. CDR3 in DNA: TGTGCCAGCAGTTATCCCGGGACACCGCAACAGTATTTT. Residues: CASSYPGTPQQYF.

The gene calls are TRBV28 and TRBJ2-7; maybe TRBD1 (6 bases). Germline V gene data show CDR1 as MDHEN and CDR2 as SYDVKM. Trimming removed 7 bases at V and 3 bases at J, with 16 bases between. CDR3 size: 14 residues. The CDR3 sequence: CASTTTGPLYEQYF. Here the CDR3 DNA reads TGTGCCAGCACCACCACAGGGCCCCTCTACGAGCAGTACTTC.

The CDR3 coding sequence is TGTGCCAGCAGCTCCTGGTCCCGATCGTCCGCCACTCGAAACACCATATATTTT. Translated: CASSSWSRSSATRNTIYF. The chain has TRBV5-6 and TRBJ1-3, with D unresolved. Germline CDR1 reads SGHDT; CDR2 reads YYEEEE. There are 18 residues in the CDR3. V lost 3 bases and J lost 5, with 24 bases in between.

The CDR3 protein is CASSPRFGTPHGYTF. The CDR3, as DNA: TGTGCCAGCAGCCCGCGATTCGGGACACCCCATGGCTACACCTTC. The chain combines TRBV11-2 with TRBJ1-2; D perhaps matches TRBD1 (6 bases). CDR3 length: 15 amino acids. The germline V and J ends were trimmed by 5 bases and 6 bases, with 19 bases remaining between them. Germline V gives CDR1 SGHAT, CDR2 FQNNGV.

A few counts support this clone. The genes are TRBV19 and TRBJ1-2, with unresolved D. With 3 bases removed from V and 8 bases from J, the gap between germline ends came to 10 bases. The CDR3 contains 12 residues. Germline CDR1 is LNHDA and CDR2 is SQIVND (reference sequence). In DNA, the CDR3 is TGTGCCAGTAGTATGACATCCACCGGCTACACCTTC. Its protein product is CASSMTSTGYTF.